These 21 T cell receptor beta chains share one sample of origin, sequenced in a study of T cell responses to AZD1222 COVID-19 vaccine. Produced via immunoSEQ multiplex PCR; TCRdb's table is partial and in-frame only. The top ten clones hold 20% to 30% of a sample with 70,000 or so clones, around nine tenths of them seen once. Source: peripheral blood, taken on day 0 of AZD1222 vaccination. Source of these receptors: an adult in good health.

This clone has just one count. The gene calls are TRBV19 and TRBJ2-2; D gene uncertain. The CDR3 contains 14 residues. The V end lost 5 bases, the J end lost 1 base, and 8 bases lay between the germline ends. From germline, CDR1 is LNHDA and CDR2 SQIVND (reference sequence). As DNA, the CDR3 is TGTGCCAGTAGTGCCTACATGAACACCGGGGAGCTGTTTTTT. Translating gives CASSAYMNTGELFF.

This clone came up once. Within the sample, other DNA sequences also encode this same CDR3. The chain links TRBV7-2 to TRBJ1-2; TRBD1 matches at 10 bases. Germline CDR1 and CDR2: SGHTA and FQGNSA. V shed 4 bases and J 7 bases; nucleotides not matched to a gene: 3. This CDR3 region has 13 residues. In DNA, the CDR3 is TGTGCCAGCAGCTCCCGGACAGGGGGTGGCTACACCTTC. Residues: CASSSRTGGGYTF.

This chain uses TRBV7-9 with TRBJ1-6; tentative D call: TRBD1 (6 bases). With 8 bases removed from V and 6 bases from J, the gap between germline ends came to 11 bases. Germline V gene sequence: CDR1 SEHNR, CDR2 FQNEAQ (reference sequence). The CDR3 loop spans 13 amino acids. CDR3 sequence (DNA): TGTGCCAGCCGGGACACAACTAATTCACCCCTCCACTTT. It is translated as CASRDTTNSPLHF.

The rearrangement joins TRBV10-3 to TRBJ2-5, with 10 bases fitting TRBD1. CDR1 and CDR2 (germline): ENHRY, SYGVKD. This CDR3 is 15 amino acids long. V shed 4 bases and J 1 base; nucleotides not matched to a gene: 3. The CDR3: CAISAGQGPQETQYF. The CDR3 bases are TGTGCCATCAGTGCGGGACAGGGGCCCCAAGAGACCCAGTACTTC.

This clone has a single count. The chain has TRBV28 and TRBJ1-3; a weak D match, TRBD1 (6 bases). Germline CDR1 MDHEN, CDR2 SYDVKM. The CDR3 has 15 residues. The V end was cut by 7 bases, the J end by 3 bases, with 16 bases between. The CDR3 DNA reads TGTGCCAGCACGTCCCAGGGGACCTATGGAAACACCATATATTTT. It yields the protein CASTSQGTYGNTIYF.

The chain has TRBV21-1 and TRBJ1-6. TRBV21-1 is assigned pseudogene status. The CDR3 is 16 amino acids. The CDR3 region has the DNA TGTGCCAGCAGCAAAGTCGTTCGACCCACTTATTCACCCCTCCACTTT. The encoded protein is CASSKVVRPTYSPLHF.

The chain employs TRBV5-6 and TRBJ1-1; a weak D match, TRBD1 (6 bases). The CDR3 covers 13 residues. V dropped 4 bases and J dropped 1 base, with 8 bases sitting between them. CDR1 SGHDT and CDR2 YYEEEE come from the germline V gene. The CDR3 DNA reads TGTGCCAGCAGCCTAGGGGGGAACACTGAAGCTTTCTTT. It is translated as CASSLGGNTEAFF. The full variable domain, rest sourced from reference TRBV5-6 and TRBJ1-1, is DAGVTQSPTHLIKTRGQQVTLRCSPKSGHDTVSWYQQALGQGPQFIFQYYEEEERQRGNFPDRFSGHQFPNYSSELNVNALLLGDSALYLCASSLGGNTEAFFGQGTRLTVV.

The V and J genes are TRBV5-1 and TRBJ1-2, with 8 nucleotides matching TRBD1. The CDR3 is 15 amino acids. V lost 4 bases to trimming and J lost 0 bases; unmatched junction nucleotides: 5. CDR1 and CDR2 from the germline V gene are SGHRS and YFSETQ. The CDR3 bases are TGCGCCAGCAGCAGACAACAGGGGGCTAACTATGGCTACACCTTC. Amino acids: CASSRQQGANYGYTF.

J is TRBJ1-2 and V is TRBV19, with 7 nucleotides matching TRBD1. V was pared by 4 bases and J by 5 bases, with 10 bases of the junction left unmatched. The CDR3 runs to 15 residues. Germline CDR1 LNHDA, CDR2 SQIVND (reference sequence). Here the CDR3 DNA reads TGTGCCAGTAGTACCCGGCAGGGGGTATATTATGGCTACACCTTC. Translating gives CASSTRQGVYYGYTF.

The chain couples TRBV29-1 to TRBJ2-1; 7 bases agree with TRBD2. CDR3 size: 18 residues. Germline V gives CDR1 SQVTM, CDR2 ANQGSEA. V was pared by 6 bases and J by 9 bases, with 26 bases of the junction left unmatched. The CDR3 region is CSVSATWREVAGSPEQFF. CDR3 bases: TGCAGCGTCTCGGCGACATGGAGGGAGGTAGCGGGTAGCCCTGAGCAGTTCTTC.

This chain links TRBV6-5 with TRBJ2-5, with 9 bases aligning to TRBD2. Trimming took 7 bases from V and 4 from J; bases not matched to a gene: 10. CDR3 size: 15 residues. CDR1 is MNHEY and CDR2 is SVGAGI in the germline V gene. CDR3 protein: CASITSGWGGETQYF. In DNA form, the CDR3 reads TGTGCCAGCATTACTAGCGGGTGGGGCGGAGAGACCCAGTACTTC.

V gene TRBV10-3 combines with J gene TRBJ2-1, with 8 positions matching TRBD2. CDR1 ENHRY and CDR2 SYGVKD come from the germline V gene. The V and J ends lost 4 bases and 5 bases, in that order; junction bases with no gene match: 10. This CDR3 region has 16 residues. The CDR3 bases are TGTGCCATCAGTGGCGGTGTTCCGGGGGGGAACAATGAGCAGTTCTTC. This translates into CAISGGVPGGNNEQFF.

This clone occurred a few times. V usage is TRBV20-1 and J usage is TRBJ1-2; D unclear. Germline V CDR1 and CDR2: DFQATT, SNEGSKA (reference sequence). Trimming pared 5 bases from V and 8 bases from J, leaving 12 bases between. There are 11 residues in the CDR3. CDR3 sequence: CSALPTPGYTF. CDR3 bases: TGCAGTGCTCTGCCGACCCCCGGCTACACCTTC.

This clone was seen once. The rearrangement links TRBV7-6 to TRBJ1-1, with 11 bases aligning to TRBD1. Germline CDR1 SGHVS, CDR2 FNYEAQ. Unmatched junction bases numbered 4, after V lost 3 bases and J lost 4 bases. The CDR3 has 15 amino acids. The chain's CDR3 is CASSFSGTGGTEAFF. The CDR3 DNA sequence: TGTGCCAGCAGCTTTTCCGGGACAGGGGGCACTGAAGCTTTCTTT.

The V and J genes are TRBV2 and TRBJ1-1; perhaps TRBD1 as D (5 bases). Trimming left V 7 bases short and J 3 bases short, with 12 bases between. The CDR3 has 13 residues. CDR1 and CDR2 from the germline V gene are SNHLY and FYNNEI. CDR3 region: CASKIRDYTEAFF. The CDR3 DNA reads TGTGCCAGCAAGATCCGGGACTACACTGAAGCTTTCTTT.

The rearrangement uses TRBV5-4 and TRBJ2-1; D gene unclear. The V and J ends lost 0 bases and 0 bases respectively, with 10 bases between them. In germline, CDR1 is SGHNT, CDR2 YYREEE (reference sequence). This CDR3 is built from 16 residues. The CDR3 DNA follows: TGTGCCAGCAGCTTGGATAGCTCGAGCTCCTACAATGAGCAGTTCTTC. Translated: CASSLDSSSSYNEQFF.

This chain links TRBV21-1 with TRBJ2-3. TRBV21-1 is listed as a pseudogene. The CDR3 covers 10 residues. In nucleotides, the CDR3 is TGTGCCAGCAGCAAAGATACGCAGTATTTT. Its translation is CASSKDTQYF.

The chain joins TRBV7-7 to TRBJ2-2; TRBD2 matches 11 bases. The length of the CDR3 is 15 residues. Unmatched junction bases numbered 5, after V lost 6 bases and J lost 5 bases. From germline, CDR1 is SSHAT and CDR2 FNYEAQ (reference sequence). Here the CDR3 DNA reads TGTGCCAGCAGTCGTACTAGCGGGGGTACCGGGGAGCTGTTTTTT. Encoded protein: CASSRTSGGTGELFF.

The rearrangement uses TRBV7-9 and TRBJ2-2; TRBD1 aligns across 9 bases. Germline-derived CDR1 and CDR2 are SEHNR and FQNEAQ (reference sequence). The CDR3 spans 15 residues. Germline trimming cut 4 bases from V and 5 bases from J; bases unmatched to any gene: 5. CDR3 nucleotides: TGTGCCAGCAGCTCCAGACAGGGGGGTACCGGGGAGCTGTTTTTT. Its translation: CASSSRQGGTGELFF. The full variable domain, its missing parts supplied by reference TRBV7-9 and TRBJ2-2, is DTGVSQNPRHKITKRGQNVTFRCDPISEHNRLYWYRQTLGQGPEFLTYFQNEAQLEKSRLLSDRFSAERPKGSFSTLEIQRTEQGDSAMYLCASSSRQGGTGELFFGEGSRLTVL.

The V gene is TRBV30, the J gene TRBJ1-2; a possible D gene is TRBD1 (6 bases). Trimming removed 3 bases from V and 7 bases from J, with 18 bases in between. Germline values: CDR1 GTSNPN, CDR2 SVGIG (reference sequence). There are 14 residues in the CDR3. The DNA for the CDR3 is TGTGCCTGGAGCTGGATGCTGGGGGCAGGTGGCTACACCTTC. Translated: CAWSWMLGAGGYTF.

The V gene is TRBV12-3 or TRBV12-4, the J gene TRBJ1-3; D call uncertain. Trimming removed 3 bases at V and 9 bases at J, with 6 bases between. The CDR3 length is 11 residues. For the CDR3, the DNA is TGTGCCAGCAGTTTCGGGAGCACCATATATTTT. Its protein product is CASSFGSTIYF.